Listed here are 29 T cell receptor beta chains from one sample, sequenced in a study of T cell repertoires in cytomegalovirus infection. Each CDR3 protein gets one entry after TCRdb re-called the reads with MiXCR. The sample yields just under 550,000 distinct CDR3 sequences, 26% seen once. Sequenced: PBMCs. The receptors were sampled from a human donor in good health (CMV status not recorded). Some clones in this sample may be carry-over from other donors' samples.

This clonotype came up a few times. The genes are TRBV25-1 and TRBJ2-5; no clear D. CDR1 and CDR2 from the germline V gene are MGHDK and SYGVNS. V gave up 5 bases and J gave up 5 bases, with 12 bases separating them. The CDR3 consists of 13 residues. CDR3 sequence: CASSQVATETQYF. Written as DNA, the CDR3 is TGTGCCAGCAGTCAGGTGGCGACGGAGACCCAGTACTTC.

There are a few counts of this clonotype. CDR3 DNA: TGTGCCAGCAGCCAAGACCAGCCAAGCTACAATGAGCAGTTCTTC. It codes for CASSQDQPSYNEQFF. The rearrangement links TRBV14 to TRBJ2-1, with no clear D. The ends were cut back, 0 bases at V and 3 bases at J, with 9 bases in the middle. The CDR3 length is 15 residues. Germline V gene lookup returns CDR1 SGHDN and CDR2 FVKESK.

This clonotype was observed at least ten times. The CDR3 loop is CASSLSGGNSGANVLTF. The CDR3 nucleotides are TGTGCCAGCAGCTTATCCGGCGGGAACTCTGGGGCCAACGTCCTGACTTTC. The gene calls are TRBV7-2 and TRBJ2-6; the D gene is possibly TRBD2 (6 bases). Trimming pared 2 bases from V and 0 bases from J, leaving 11 bases between. This CDR3 is 17 amino acids long. Germline V gene sequence: CDR1 SGHTA, CDR2 FQGNSA.

This clonotype was picked up a small number of times. The chain uses TRBV27 and TRBJ1-5; TRBD1 agrees at 7 bases. Germline V gives CDR1 MNHEY, CDR2 SMNVEV (reference sequence). The CDR3 consists of 16 residues. The V and J ends lost 4 bases and 8 bases, in that order; junction bases with no gene match: 14. CDR3 coding DNA: TGTGCCAGCAGTTCCATCATCAGGGGCAGGGGGGAGCCCCAGCATTTT. This sequence encodes CASSSIIRGRGEPQHF.

There are many counts of this clonotype. The rearrangement joins TRBV11-3 to TRBJ2-3, with 8 bases matching TRBD2. The CDR3 length is 13 residues. Trimming removed 6 bases from V and 4 bases from J; junction bases left unmatched: 3. Germline V gene sequence: CDR1 SGHNT, CDR2 YENEEA. CDR3 amino acids: CASSLSGADTQYF. The CDR3 coding sequence is TGTGCCAGCAGTCTTAGCGGGGCAGATACGCAGTATTTT.

This clonotype was found a few times. The DNA of the CDR3 is TGTGCCATCAGTGTTTACGAGCAGTACTTC. Translated, it gives CAISVYEQYF. This chain uses TRBV10-3 with TRBJ2-7; D not certain. Trimming stripped 4 bases from V and 4 bases from J, with 2 bases between. This CDR3 region has 10 residues. Germline values: CDR1 ENHRY, CDR2 SYGVKD.

The table lists this clonotype with a few counts. The V gene is TRBV19, the J gene TRBJ1-1; D is uncertain. CDR1 is LNHDA and CDR2 is SQIVND in the germline V gene (reference sequence). Deletions cut 6 bases from V and 2 bases from J, with 13 bases between. The CDR3 contains 14 residues. Here the CDR3 reads CASRGWGANTEAFF. In nucleotides, the CDR3 is TGTGCCAGTAGGGGGTGGGGAGCTAACACTGAAGCTTTCTTT.

At least ten counts were recorded for this clonotype. The V call is TRBV28, the J call TRBJ1-1, with D tentatively TRBD1 (5 bases). The CDR3 totals 16 residues. V shed 5 bases and J shed 1 base, with 17 bases lying between them. Germline values: CDR1 MDHEN, CDR2 SYDVKM. The CDR3 bases are TGTGCCAGCAGTCTCACAAAATATAGGGGGAACACTGAAGCTTTCTTT. Translation gives CASSLTKYRGNTEAFF.

The chain is built from TRBV28 and TRBJ1-1; D is unresolved. CDR3 length: 15 residues. The V gene lost 3 bases and the J gene lost 0 bases, with 11 bases spanning the gap. Germline assignment: CDR1 MDHEN and CDR2 SYDVKM. In nucleotides, the CDR3 is TGTGCCAGCAGTTTTTTGGCCGGGTTGAACACTGAAGCTTTCTTT. This translates into CASSFLAGLNTEAFF.

This chain links TRBV12-3 or TRBV12-4 with TRBJ1-5, with D possibly TRBD1 on 5 matching bases. Trimming took 3 bases from V and 9 from J, leaving 9 bases between them. The CDR3 is 12 residues long. The chain's CDR3 is CASSFGGLPQHF. The DNA for the CDR3 is TGTGCCAGCAGTTTTGGGGGATTGCCCCAGCATTTT.

This clonotype was seen only a few times. The V and J genes are TRBV28 and TRBJ1-3; D gene uncertain. The germline V gene encodes CDR1 MDHEN and CDR2 SYDVKM. The CDR3 has 16 residues. The V and J ends lost 10 bases and 0 bases respectively, with 19 bases between them. For the CDR3, the DNA is TGTGCCACCAACCAATACCCCAGGAGCTCTGGAAACACCATATATTTT. Translation gives CATNQYPRSSGNTIYF. The variable domain in full, completed from reference TRBV28 and TRBJ1-3, reads DVKVTQSSRYLVKRTGEKVFLECVQDMDHENMFWYRQDPGLGLRLIYFSYDVKMKEKGDIPEGYSVSREKKERFSLILESASTNQTSMYLCATNQYPRSSGNTIYFGEGSWLTVV.

This clonotype was recorded many times. This chain connects TRBV7-2 to TRBJ2-6; 8 nucleotides agree with TRBD1. The germline V gene has CDR1 SGHTA and CDR2 FQGNSA. The CDR3 totals 15 residues. The V and J ends lost 1 base and 9 bases, in that order; junction bases with no gene match: 5. CDR3 DNA sequence: TGTGCCAGCAGCTTAGGGACAGGGAATTTCAACGTCCTGACTTTC. Translation gives CASSLGTGNFNVLTF.

CDR3 DNA: TGCAGTGCTCAGGGGGCTGGTGAAAAACTGTTTTTT. This encodes CSAQGAGEKLFF. This sequence joins TRBV20-1 and TRBJ1-4; 8 nucleotides line up with TRBD1. V lost 5 bases and J lost 7; bases outside the gene matches: 3. This CDR3 has 12 residues. Germline CDR1 and CDR2: DFQATT and SNEGSKA (reference sequence).

The rearrangement links TRBV6-1 to TRBJ2-1, with no clear D. Trimming cost V 2 bases and J 9 bases, with 8 bases left between them. The CDR3 is 12 amino acids. Per germline, CDR1 MNHNS and CDR2 SASEGT. CDR3 sequence: CASSETIIEQFF. In DNA form, the CDR3 reads TGTGCCAGCAGTGAAACGATCATTGAGCAGTTCTTC.

The J gene is TRBJ2-1, the V gene TRBV6-6; no reliable D call. Germline CDR1 and CDR2: MNHNY and SVGAGI (reference sequence). The V and J ends lost 0 bases and 8 bases respectively, with 2 bases between them. The CDR3 runs to 11 residues. CDR3 nucleotide sequence: TGTGCCAGCAGTTACTCACATGAGCAGTTCTTC. Translated, it gives CASSYSHEQFF.

This clonotype was detected only a few times. The gene calls are TRBV24-1 and TRBJ2-5, with TRBD1 matching over 7 bases. Germline assignment: CDR1 KGHDR and CDR2 SFDVKD. The CDR3 is 14 amino acids. J gave up 2 bases and V 4 bases, and 3 bases lay outside the gene matches. CDR3 coding DNA: TGTGCCACCAGTGAACAGGGACAGCAAGAGACCCAGTACTTC. Translation gives CATSEQGQQETQYF.

This clonotype has at least ten counts. The genes are TRBV7-2 and TRBJ2-7; D gene ambiguous. V was pared by 7 bases and J by 0 bases, with 10 bases between. This CDR3 is built from 13 residues. CDR1 and CDR2 from the germline V gene are SGHTA and FQGNSA. The DNA of the CDR3 is TGTGCCAGCACCATAATCAGCTCCTACGAGCAGTACTTC. Encoded protein: CASTIISSYEQYF.

The V call is TRBV29-1, the J call TRBJ2-1, with 7 positions matching TRBD2. Trimming removed 7 bases from V and 1 base from J; junction bases left unmatched: 4. The germline V gene has CDR1 SQVTM and CDR2 ANQGSEA. The CDR3 contains 13 residues. The DNA for the CDR3 is TGCAGCGACTCCGGGGGGTCCTACAATGAGCAGTTCTTC. Translation: CSDSGGSYNEQFF.

V usage is TRBV6-2 or TRBV6-3 and J usage is TRBJ2-6; D perhaps matches TRBD1 (5 bases). The V gene's germline CDR1 is MNHEY and CDR2 SVGEGT. V lost 5 bases to trimming and J lost 3 bases, with 11 bases between them. The length of the CDR3 is 15 residues. DNA of the CDR3: TGTGCCAGCAGTACTCAGGGTTATGGGGCCAACGTCCTGACTTTC. Translated, it gives CASSTQGYGANVLTF.

In its sample, this clonotype was seen a few times. The chain couples TRBV5-4 to TRBJ2-1, with D hard to call. CDR3 length: 13 amino acids. Germline-derived CDR1 and CDR2 are SGHNT and YYREEE (reference sequence). The germline V and J ends were trimmed by 9 bases and 4 bases, with 14 bases remaining between them. DNA of the CDR3: TGTGCCACCTGGAATTTGTTGTACAATGAGCAGTTCTTC. Encoded protein: CATWNLLYNEQFF.

In this sample, this clonotype turned up a few times. The chain carries TRBV6-1 and TRBJ2-7, with 7 bases identical to TRBD2. V was pared by 8 bases and J by 3 bases, with 10 bases of the junction left unmatched. Germline V gives CDR1 MNHNS, CDR2 SASEGT. The CDR3 extends over 14 amino acids. The CDR3 protein is CASAGVATYYEQYF. In DNA form, the CDR3 reads TGTGCCAGCGCGGGAGTCGCCACTTACTACGAGCAGTACTTC.

V usage is TRBV19 and J usage is TRBJ2-7; 7 nucleotides line up with TRBD1. The junction had 6 bases not matched to a gene; V was cut back by 5 bases and J by 2 bases. The length of the CDR3 is 14 residues. Germline values: CDR1 LNHDA, CDR2 SQIVND (reference sequence). The CDR3 nucleotides read TGTGCCAGTAGTTTGAAGACAGGGCCCTACGAGCAGTACGTC. This encodes CASSLKTGPYEQYV.

The chain combines TRBV7-2 with TRBJ1-1; D not certain. Germline-derived CDR1 and CDR2 are SGHTA and FQGNSA. V was cut by 7 bases and J by 4 bases, with 22 bases left in between. The CDR3 has 16 amino acids. In DNA, the CDR3 is TGTGCCAGCACCCTCATGCAAATACGGGCACCCACTGAAGCTTTCTTT. As protein: CASTLMQIRAPTEAFF.

This clonotype was found many times. In DNA, the CDR3 is TGTGCCAGCAGCTTAGGAGCTAGCGGGAATCAAGAGACCCAGTACTTC. Amino acid sequence: CASSLGASGNQETQYF. The chain has TRBV11-2 and TRBJ2-5, with 9 bases aligning to TRBD2. After removal of 1 base from V and 2 bases from J, the junction contained 5 bases not matched to a gene. Germline-derived CDR1 and CDR2 are SGHAT and FQNNGV. The CDR3 has 16 residues.

This sequence joins TRBV30 and TRBJ1-5; tentatively, D is TRBD1 (6 bases). Deletions cut 0 bases from V and 6 bases from J, with 15 bases between. From germline, CDR1 is GTSNPN and CDR2 SVGIG (reference sequence). There are 15 residues in the CDR3. CDR3 amino acids: CAWSVRGGRGQPQHF. The CDR3 DNA is TGTGCCTGGAGTGTAAGGGGGGGCCGAGGTCAGCCCCAGCATTTT.

This clonotype occurred a few times. The rearrangement links TRBV11-2 to TRBJ2-7; D is unclear. The length of the CDR3 is 14 residues. In germline, CDR1 is SGHAT, CDR2 FQNNGV. Deletions cut 1 base from V and 0 bases from J, with 7 bases between. The DNA for the CDR3 is TGTGCCAGCAGCTTAGTCCCAGGCTCCTACGAGCAGTACGTC. Translating it yields CASSLVPGSYEQYV.

This clonotype turned up a few times. The chain is built from TRBV12-3 or TRBV12-4 and TRBJ1-1; D gene unclear. Trimming removed 1 base at V and 12 bases at J, with 15 bases between. The CDR3 contains 13 residues. CDR3 protein: CASSLGGGGGPFF. CDR3 bases: TGTGCCAGCAGTTTAGGGGGTGGAGGAGGACCTTTCTTT.

The chain combines TRBV10-2 with TRBJ2-2, with D uncertain. Germline V gene data show CDR1 as WSHSY and CDR2 as SAAADI. Trimming shortened V by 3 bases and J by 3 bases, and 8 bases separated the two germline ends. The CDR3 covers 14 residues. The CDR3 DNA reads TGCGCCAGCAGTGAAGTGTCGGACACCGGGGAGCTGTTTTTT. Translated, it gives CASSEVSDTGELFF.

The chain employs TRBV11-2 and TRBJ1-3; the D is unclear. Trimming took 5 bases from V and 0 from J, leaving 2 bases between them. Germline V gene data show CDR1 as SGHAT and CDR2 as FQNNGV. The CDR3 has 12 residues. This CDR3 is CASSDSGNTIYF. The CDR3 DNA reads as TGTGCCAGCAGCGACTCTGGAAACACCATATATTTT.